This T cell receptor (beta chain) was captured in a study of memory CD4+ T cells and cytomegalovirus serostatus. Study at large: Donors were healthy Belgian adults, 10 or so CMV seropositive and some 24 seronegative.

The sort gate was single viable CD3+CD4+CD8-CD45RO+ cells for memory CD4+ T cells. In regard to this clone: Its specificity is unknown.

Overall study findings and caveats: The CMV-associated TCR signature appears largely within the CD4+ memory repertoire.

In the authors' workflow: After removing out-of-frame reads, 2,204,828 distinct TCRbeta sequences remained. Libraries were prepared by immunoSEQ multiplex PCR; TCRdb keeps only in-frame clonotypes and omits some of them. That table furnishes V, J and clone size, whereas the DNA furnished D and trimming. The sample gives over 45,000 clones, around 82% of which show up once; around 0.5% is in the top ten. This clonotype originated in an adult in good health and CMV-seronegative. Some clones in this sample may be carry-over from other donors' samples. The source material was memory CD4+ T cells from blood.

CDR3 protein: CASSDGGTDTQYF. The CDR3 nucleotides are TGTGCCAGCAGTGATGGGGGGACAGATACGCAGTATTTT. The chain is built from TRBV2 and TRBJ2-3; possibly TRBD2 for D (6 bases). Germline V gene lookup returns CDR1 SNHLY and CDR2 FYNNEI. Trimming stripped 3 bases from V and 3 bases from J, with 7 bases between. This CDR3 contains 13 residues. The full variable domain, its missing parts supplied by reference TRBV2 and TRBJ2-3, is EPEVTQTPSHQVTQMGQEVILRCVPISNHLYFYWYRQILGQKVEFLVSFYNNEISEKSEIFDDQFSVERPDGSNFTLKIRSTKLEDSAMYFCASSDGGTDTQYFGPGTRLTVL.